These T cell receptor beta chains were read from a single sample in a study of shared clonotypes between healthy human individuals. TCRdb's copy holds only in-frame clones and misses some; the assay was immunoSEQ multiplex PCR. The profile shows about 580,000 clones, more than 95% of them singletons. Sequences were obtained from naive CD8+ T cells sorted from blood. These receptors originate from a man younger than 40 in good health. The CDR3 runs from the conserved cysteine through the conserved F or W. A D gene is named only where the DNA matches it firmly. Clone size, where shown, is once, few, many, or a class for clones that have expanded.

CASSLPGGGEKLFF,TGTGCCAGCAGTTTACCAGGCGGAGGAGAAAAACTGTTTTTT,TRBJ1-4,NA,TRBV27,NA
CSVDVRGSSYEQYF,TGCAGCGTTGACGTCAGGGGATCCTCCTACGAGCAGTACTTC,TRBJ2-7,NA,TRBV29-1,NA
CASSSAGTGGYEQYF,TGTGCCAGCAGCTCGGCCGGGACAGGGGGGTACGAGCAGTACTTC,TRBJ2-7,TRBD1,TRBV9,once
CASSLEGQGAYEQYF,TGTGCCAGCAGCTTAGAGGGACAGGGGGCCTACGAGCAGTACTTC,TRBJ2-7,TRBD1,TRBV7-6,NA
CASSFTGGAGELFF,TGTGCCAGCAGCTTCACAGGGGGTGCCGGGGAGCTGTTTTTT,TRBJ2-2,TRBD1,TRBV7-7,once
CASSGLLAGVTQYF,TGTGCCAGCAGCGGACTACTAGCGGGAGTTACGCAGTATTTT,TRBJ2-3,TRBD2,TRBV9,NA
CASSLEDRGPNNEQFF,TGTGCCAGCAGCTTAGAAGACAGGGGGCCCAACAATGAGCAGTTCTTC,TRBJ2-1,TRBD1,TRBV7-9,NA
CASSMGQGRNEQYF,TGCGCCAGCAGCATGGGACAGGGTCGGAACGAGCAGTACTTC,TRBJ2-7,TRBD1,TRBV5-1,NA
CASSVGGQGYEQYF,TGTGCCAGCAGCGTAGGGGGACAAGGCTACGAGCAGTACTTC,TRBJ2-7,NA,TRBV9,NA
CASSRLAGGPHGANVLTF,TGTGCCAGCAGCCGACTAGCGGGAGGGCCTCATGGGGCCAACGTCCTGACTTTC,TRBJ2-6,TRBD2,TRBV7-9,NA
CASKSAGVEQFF,TGTGCCAGCAAATCAGCGGGAGTTGAGCAGTTCTTC,TRBJ2-1,TRBD2,TRBV7-8,NA
CASSYGTSGNYNEQFF,TGTGCCAGCAGTTACGGGACTAGCGGGAACTACAATGAGCAGTTCTTC,TRBJ2-1,TRBD2,TRBV6-5,NA
CASSSGVYRVLGYTF,TGTGCCAGCAGCTCCGGGGTATACAGGGTTCTTGGCTACACCTTC,TRBJ1-2,NA,TRBV28,NA
CASSEWAAEAGPRSNQPQHF,TGTGCCAGCAGTGAATGGGCGGCTGAAGCTGGGCCTCGATCTAATCAGCCCCAGCATTTT,TRBJ1-5,NA,TRBV2,NA
CASSSLRRADTQYF,TGTGCCAGCAGTTCCTTGCGCCGGGCAGATACGCAGTATTTT,TRBJ2-3,NA,TRBV6-5,once
CSVEEVGGRASYNEQFF,TGCAGCGTTGAAGAGGTTGGCGGGAGGGCGAGTTACAATGAGCAGTTCTTC,TRBJ2-1,TRBD2,TRBV29-1,NA
CSVEWPAGITSSTDTQYF,TGCAGCGTTGAATGGCCAGCGGGGATAACATCTAGCACAGATACGCAGTATTTT,TRBJ2-3,TRBD2,TRBV29-1,NA
CASSHDRAREAFF,TGTGCCAGCAGTCACGACAGGGCTAGAGAAGCTTTCTTT,TRBJ1-1,TRBD1,TRBV28,NA
CASSLLYEQYF,TGTGCCAGCAGCTTACTCTACGAGCAGTACTTC,TRBJ2-7,NA,TRBV7-2,NA
CASSLRWTSGTYEQYF,TGTGCCAGCAGCTTACGCTGGACTAGCGGGACTTACGAGCAGTACTTC,TRBJ2-7,TRBD2,TRBV11-2,NA
CASTEGAGELFF,TGCGCCAGCACGGAGGGGGCCGGGGAGCTGTTTTTT,TRBJ2-2,NA,TRBV10-1,once
CASSSVERGGNQPQHF,TGTGCCAGCAGCTCAGTTGAAAGGGGCGGCAATCAGCCCCAGCATTTT,TRBJ1-5,NA,TRBV11-2,NA